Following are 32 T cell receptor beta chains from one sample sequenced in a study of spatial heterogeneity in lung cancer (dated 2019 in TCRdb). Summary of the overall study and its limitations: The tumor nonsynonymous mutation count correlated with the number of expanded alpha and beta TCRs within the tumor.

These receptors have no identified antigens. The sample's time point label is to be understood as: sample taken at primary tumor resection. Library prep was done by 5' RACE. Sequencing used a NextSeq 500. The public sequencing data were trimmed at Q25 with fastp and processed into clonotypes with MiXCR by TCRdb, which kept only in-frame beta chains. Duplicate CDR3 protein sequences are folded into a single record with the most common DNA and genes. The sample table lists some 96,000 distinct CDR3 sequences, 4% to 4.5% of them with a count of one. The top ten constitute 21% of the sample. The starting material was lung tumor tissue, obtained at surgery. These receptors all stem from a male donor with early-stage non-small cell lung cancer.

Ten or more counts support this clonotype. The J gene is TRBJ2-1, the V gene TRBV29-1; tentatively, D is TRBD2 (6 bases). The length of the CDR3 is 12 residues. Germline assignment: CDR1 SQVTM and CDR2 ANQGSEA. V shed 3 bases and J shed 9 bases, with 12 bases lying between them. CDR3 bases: TGCAGCGTTGAGAGACTAGGAAGTGAGCAGTTCTTC. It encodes CSVERLGSEQFF.

The CDR3 region is CSAIQREWKDTQYF. The CDR3, as DNA: TGCAGTGCTATCCAGCGGGAGTGGAAAGATACGCAGTATTTT. The J gene is TRBJ2-3, the V gene TRBV20-1; TRBD2 aligns across 8 bases. J lost 5 bases, V lost 4 bases, and 8 bases had no gene match. The CDR3 runs 14 residues. CDR1 and CDR2 from the germline V gene are DFQATT and SNEGSKA (reference sequence).

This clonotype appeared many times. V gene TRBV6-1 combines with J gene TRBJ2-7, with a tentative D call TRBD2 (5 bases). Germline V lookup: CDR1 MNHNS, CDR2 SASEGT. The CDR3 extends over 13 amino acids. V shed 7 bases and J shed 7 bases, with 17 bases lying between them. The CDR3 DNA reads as TGTGCCAGCACTAGGAACGGACCGGGGGAGCAGTACTTC. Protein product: CASTRNGPGEQYF.

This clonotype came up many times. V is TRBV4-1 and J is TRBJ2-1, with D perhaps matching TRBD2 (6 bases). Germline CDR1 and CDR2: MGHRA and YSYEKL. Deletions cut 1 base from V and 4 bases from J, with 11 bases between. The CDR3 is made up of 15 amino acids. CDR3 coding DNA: TGCGCCAGCAGCCAAGGGGACTGGGGATACAATGAGCAGTTCTTC. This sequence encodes CASSQGDWGYNEQFF.

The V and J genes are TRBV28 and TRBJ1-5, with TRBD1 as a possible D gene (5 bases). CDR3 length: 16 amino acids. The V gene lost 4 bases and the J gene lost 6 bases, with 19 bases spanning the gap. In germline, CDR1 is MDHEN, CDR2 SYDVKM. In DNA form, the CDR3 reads TGTGCCAGCAGTTCACGGAGTCGGACCAGGGCTCAGCCCCAGCATTTT. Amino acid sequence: CASSSRSRTRAQPQHF.

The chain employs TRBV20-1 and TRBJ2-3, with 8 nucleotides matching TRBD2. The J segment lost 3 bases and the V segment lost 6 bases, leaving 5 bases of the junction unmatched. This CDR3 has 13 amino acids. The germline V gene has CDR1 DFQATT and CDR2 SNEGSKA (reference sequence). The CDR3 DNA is TGCAGTGCAGAGAAGCGGGAGACAGATACGCAGTATTTT. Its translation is CSAEKRETDTQYF.

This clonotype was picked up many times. The CDR3: CASSLLAAIETQYF. The CDR3 DNA follows: TGTGCCAGCAGTCTGCTAGCGGCTATAGAGACCCAGTACTTC. The chain carries TRBV12-3 or TRBV12-4 and TRBJ2-5; 7 nucleotides match TRBD2. The CDR3 sequence is 14 residues long. V was pared by 5 bases and J by 4 bases, with 7 bases of the junction left unmatched.

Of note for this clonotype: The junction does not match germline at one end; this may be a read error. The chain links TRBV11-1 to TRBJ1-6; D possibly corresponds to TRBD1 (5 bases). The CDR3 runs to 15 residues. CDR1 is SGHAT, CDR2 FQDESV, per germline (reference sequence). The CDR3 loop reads CASSGGRESKSPPHF. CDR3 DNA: TGTGCCAGCAGCGGCGGCAGGGAGAGCAAGTCACCCCCCCACTTT.

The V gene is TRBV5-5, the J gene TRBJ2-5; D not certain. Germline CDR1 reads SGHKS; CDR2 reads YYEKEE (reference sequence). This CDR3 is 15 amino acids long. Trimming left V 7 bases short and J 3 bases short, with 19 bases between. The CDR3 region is CASSDFKTEKETQYF. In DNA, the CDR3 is TGTGCCAGCTCCGACTTTAAAACAGAGAAAGAGACCCAGTACTTC. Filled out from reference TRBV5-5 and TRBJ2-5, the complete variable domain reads DAGVTQSPTHLIKTRGQQVTLRCSPISGHKSVSWYQQVLGQGPQFIFQYYEKEERGRGNFPDRFSARQFPNYSSELNVNALLLGDSALYLCASSDFKTEKETQYFGPGTRLLVL.

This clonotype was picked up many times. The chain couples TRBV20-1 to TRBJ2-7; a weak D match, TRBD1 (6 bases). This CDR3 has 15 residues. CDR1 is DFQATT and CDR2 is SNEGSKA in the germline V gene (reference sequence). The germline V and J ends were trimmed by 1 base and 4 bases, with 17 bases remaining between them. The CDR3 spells CSARVLDGTQYEQYF. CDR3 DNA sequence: TGCAGTGCTAGAGTCCTCGATGGGACACAATACGAGCAGTACTTC.

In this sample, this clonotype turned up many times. The CDR3: CSAPGLASDTQYF. The CDR3 nucleotides read TGCAGCGCACCGGGACTAGCGTCAGATACGCAGTATTTT. The V gene is TRBV29-1, the J gene TRBJ2-3, with 10 bases matching TRBD2. Germline lookup yields CDR1 SQVTM and CDR2 ANQGSEA. This CDR3 is 13 amino acids long. With 7 bases clipped from V and 4 bases from J, the junction kept 5 bases outside the gene matches.

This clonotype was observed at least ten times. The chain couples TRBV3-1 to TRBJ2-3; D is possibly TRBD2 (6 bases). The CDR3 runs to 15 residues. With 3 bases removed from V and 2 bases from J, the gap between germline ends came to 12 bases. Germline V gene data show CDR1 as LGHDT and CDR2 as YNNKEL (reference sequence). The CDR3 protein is CASSQRRGATDTQYF. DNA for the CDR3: TGTGCCAGCAGCCAGCGGCGGGGAGCCACAGATACGCAGTATTTT.

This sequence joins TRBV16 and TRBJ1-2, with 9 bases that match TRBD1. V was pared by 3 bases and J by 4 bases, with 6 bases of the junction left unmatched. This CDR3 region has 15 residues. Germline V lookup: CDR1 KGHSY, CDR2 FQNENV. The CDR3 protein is CASSQPGQGFYGYTF. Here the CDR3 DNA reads TGTGCCAGCAGCCAGCCGGGACAGGGTTTCTATGGCTACACCTTC.

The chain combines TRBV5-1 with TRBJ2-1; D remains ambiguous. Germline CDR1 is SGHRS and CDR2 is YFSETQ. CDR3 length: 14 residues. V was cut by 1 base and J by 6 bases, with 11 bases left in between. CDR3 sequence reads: CASSLMARVNEQFF. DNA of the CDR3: TGCGCCAGCAGCTTGATGGCTCGAGTCAATGAGCAGTTCTTC.

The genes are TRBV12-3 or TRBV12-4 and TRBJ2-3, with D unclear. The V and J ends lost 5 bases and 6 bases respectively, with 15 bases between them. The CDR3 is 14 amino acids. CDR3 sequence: CASSPDTPPDTQYF. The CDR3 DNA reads TGTGCCAGCAGTCCCGACACGCCACCCGATACGCAGTATTTT.

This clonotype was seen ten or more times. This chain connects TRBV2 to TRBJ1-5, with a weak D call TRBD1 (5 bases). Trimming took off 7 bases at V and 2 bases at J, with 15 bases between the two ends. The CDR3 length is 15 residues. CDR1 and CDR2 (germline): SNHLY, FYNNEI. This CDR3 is CASTQGGVGNQPQHF. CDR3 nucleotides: TGTGCCAGCACCCAGGGAGGGGTCGGCAATCAGCCCCAGCATTTT.

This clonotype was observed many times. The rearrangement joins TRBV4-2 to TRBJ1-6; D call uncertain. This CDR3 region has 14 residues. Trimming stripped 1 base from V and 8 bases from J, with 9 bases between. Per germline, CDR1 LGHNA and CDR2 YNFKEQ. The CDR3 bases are TGTGCCAGCAGCCAAGCGGTGAGGGATTCACCCCTCCACTTT. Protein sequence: CASSQAVRDSPLHF.

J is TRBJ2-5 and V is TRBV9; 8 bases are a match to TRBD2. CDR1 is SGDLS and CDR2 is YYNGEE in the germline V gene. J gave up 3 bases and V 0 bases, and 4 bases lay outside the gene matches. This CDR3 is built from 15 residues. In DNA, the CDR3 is TGTGCCAGCAGCGTAGACAGCGGGAGAGAAGAGACCCAGTACTTC. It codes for CASSVDSGREETQYF.

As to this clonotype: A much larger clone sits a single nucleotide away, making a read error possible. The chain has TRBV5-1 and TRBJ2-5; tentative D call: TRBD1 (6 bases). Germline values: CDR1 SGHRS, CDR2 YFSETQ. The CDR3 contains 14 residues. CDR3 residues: CASNLGYRVETQYF. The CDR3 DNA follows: TGCGCCAGCAACTTGGGGTACAGGGTGGAGACCCAGTACTTC.

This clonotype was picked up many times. The CDR3 loop is CASSHGTEPNQPQHF. For the CDR3, the DNA is TGTGCCAGCAGCCACGGGACAGAGCCCAATCAGCCCCAGCATTTT. The J gene is TRBJ1-5, the V gene TRBV5-4; 7 bases map to TRBD1. Germline CDR1 and CDR2: SGHNT and YYREEE (reference sequence). The trim removed 4 bases at V and 3 bases at J, leaving 7 bases unmatched. The CDR3 covers 15 residues. Full variable domain (outside the CDR3, taken from reference TRBV5-4 and TRBJ1-5): ETGVTQSPTHLIKTRGQQVTLRCSSQSGHNTVSWYQQALGQGPQFIFQYYREEENGRGNFPPRFSGLQFPNYSSELNVNALELDDSALYLCASSHGTEPNQPQHFGDGTRLSIL.

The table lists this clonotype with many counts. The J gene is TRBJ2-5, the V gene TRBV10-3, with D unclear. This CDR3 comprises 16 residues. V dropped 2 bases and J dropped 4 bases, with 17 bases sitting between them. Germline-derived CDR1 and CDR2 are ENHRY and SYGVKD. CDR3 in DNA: TGTGCCATCAGTGAGGGGATCAACAGCGTGCGAGAGACCCAGTACTTC. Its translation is CAISEGINSVRETQYF.

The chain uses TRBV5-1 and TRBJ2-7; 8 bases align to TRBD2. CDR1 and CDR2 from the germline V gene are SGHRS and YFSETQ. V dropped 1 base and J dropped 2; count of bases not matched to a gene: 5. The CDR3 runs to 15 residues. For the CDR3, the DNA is TGCGCCAGCAGCTTGTCACCGGGAGGGGCCTACGAGCAGTACTTC. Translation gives CASSLSPGGAYEQYF.

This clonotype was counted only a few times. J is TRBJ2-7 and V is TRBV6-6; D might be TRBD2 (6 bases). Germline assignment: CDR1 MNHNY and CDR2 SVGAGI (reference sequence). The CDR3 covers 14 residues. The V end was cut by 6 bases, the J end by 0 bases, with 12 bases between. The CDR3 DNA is TGTGCCAGCAGAGGGACTTTGAGCTCCTACGAGCAGTACTTC. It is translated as CASRGTLSSYEQYF.

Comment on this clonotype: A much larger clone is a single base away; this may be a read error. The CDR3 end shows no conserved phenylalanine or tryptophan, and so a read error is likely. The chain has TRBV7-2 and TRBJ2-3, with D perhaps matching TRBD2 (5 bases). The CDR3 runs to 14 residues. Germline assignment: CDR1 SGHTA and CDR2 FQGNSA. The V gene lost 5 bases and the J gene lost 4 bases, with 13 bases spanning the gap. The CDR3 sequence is CASSPLEGADTQYS. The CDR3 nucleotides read TGTGCCAGCAGCCCCCTTGAGGGCGCAGATACGCAGTATTCT.

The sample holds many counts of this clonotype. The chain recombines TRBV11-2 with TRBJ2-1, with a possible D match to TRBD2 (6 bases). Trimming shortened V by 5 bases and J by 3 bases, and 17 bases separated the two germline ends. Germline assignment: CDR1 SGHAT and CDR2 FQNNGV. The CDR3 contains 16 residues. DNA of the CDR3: TGTGCCAGCAGCGTTAACCCGGGACTGAGCTACAATGAGCAGTTCTTC. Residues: CASSVNPGLSYNEQFF.

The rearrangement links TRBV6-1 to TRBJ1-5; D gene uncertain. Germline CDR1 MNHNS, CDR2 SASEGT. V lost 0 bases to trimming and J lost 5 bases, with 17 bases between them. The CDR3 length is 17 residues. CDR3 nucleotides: TGTGCCAGCAGTGAAGCGCTTCGGGGAAGTGGCGATCAGCCCCAGCATTTT. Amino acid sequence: CASSEALRGSGDQPQHF.

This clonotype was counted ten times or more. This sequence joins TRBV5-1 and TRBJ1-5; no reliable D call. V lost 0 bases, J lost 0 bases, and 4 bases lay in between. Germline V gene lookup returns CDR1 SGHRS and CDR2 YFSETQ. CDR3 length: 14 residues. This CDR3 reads CASSLDSSNQPQHF. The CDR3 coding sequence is TGCGCCAGCAGCTTGGATAGTAGCAATCAGCCCCAGCATTTT.

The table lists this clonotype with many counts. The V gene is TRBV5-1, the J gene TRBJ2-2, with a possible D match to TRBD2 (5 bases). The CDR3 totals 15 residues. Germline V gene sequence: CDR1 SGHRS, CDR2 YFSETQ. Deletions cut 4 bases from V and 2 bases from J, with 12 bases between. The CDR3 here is CASSPRERNTGELFF. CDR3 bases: TGCGCCAGCAGCCCCCGGGAAAGAAACACCGGGGAGCTGTTTTTT.

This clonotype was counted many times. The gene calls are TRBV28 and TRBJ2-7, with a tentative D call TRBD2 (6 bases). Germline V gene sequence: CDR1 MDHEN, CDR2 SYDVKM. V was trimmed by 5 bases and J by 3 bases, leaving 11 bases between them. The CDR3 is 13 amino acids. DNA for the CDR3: TGTGCCAGCAGTGATCCGGGACTCTACGAGCAGTACTTC. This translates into CASSDPGLYEQYF.

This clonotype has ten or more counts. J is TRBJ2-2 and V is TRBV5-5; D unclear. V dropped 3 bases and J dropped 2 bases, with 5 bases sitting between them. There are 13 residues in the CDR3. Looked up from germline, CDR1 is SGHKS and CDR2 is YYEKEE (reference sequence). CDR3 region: CASSYGNTGELFF. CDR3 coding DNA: TGTGCCAGCAGCTACGGAAACACCGGGGAGCTGTTTTTT.

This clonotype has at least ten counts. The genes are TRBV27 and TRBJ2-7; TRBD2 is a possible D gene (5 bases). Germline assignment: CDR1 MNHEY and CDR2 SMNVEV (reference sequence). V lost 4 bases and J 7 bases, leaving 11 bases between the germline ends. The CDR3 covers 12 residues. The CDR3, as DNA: TGTGCCAGCAGTTCCCCCAAGCGGGAGCAGTACTTC. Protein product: CASSSPKREQYF.

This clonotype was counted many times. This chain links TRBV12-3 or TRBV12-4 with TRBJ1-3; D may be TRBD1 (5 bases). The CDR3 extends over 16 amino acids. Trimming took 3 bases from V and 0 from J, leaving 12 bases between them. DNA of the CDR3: TGTGCCAGCAGTTTTGCGACAGAACGCTCTGGAAACACCATATATTTT. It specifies CASSFATERSGNTIYF.